This TCR beta chain was sequenced in a study of CD8+CD57+ T cells in acquired aplastic anemia. Across the whole study: Each DNA sample taken from sorted CD4+ and CD8+ cells came to about 3 ug on average.

Using genomic DNA as the template, TCR beta VDJ and CDR3 profiling was carried out. TCRdb re-derived calls from the reads in MiXCR, one entry per CDR3 protein. This sample yields a few hundred thousand distinct CDR3 sequences, of which 30% to 40% are seen a single time; roughly 1.1% belongs to the top ten. V was trimmed by 8 bases and J by 0 bases, leaving 12 bases between them. Germline loops: CDR1 SNHLY, CDR2 FYNNEI. The CDR3 runs 14 residues. This clonotype was counted between two and nine times. This sequence joins TRBV2 and TRBJ2-3; D is tentatively TRBD1 or TRBD2 (5 bases each). Sequencing was performed on sorted CD4+, CD8+, or CD8+CD57+ T cells (not recorded which) from PBMCs. The receptor was isolated from a human donor in good health, serving as a control. The CDR3 spells CASGQWDSTDTQYF. For the CDR3, the DNA is TGTGCCAGCGGCCAATGGGACAGCACAGATACGCAGTATTTT.